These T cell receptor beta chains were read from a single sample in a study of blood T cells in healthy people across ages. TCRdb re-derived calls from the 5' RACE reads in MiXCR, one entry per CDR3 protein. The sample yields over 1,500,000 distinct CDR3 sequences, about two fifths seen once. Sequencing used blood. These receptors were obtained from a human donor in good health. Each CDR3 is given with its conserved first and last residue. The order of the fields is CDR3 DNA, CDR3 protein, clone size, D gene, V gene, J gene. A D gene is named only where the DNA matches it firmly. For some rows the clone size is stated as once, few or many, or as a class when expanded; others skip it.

TGCAGTGCTAGTCGGGGGGCCCGGAAGGAGACCCAGTACTTC	CSASRGARKETQYF	NA	NA	TRBV20-1	TRBJ2-5
TGTGCCAGCAGCTTCCCCGGGCTAGTCCATGAAAAACTGTTTTTT	CASSFPGLVHEKLFF	NA	NA	TRBV7-9	TRBJ1-4
TGTGCCAGCAGCTTATTCGGAGCGACTAGCACAGATACGCAGTATTTT	CASSLFGATSTDTQYF	few	NA	TRBV7-3	TRBJ2-3
TGTGCCAGCAGTGAAGCGCAAGGTTTCGGGTATGGCTACACCTTC	CASSEAQGFGYGYTF	NA	NA	TRBV2	TRBJ1-2
TGTGCCAGCAGCCACGGACAGGCTAACTATGGCTACACCTTC	CASSHGQANYGYTF	NA	TRBD1	TRBV11-2	TRBJ1-2
TGTGCCAGCAGACACCGGGACGCGTATGAAAAACTGTTTTTT	CASRHRDAYEKLFF	few	NA	TRBV28	TRBJ1-4
TGTGCCAGCAGCTACCGGGACAGATACTCTGGGGCCAACGTCCTGACTTTC	CASSYRDRYSGANVLTF	NA	TRBD1	TRBV5-5	TRBJ2-6
TGTGCCAGCAGCTTAGATTTCGAAGCGCAGACCCAGTACTTC	CASSLDFEAQTQYF	few	NA	TRBV7-2	TRBJ2-5
TGTGCCAGCAGCAGCCTCATCTCGGGCAGGCGCCAAGAGACCCAGTACTTC	CASSSLISGRRQETQYF	NA	NA	TRBV6-2/TRBV6-3	TRBJ2-5
TGTGCCAGCAGTTACGTCAGGGTTCCCTACGAGCAGTACTTC	CASSYVRVPYEQYF	NA	NA	TRBV6-6	TRBJ2-7
TGCAGTGCTAGAGATCGGGATAGAACAGGGGGGATCGCTAACTATGGCTACACCTTC	CSARDRDRTGGIANYGYTF	NA	TRBD1	TRBV20-1	TRBJ1-2
TGTGCCAGCAGTTCTCCAGGGGGGAACACTGAAGCTTTCTTT	CASSSPGGNTEAFF	few	TRBD1	TRBV12-3/TRBV12-4	TRBJ1-1
TGTGCCAGCAGCTTGGGAGACAGGGGTAGTAGAAGCATTCAGTACTTC	CASSLGDRGSRSIQYF	once	TRBD1	TRBV11-2	TRBJ2-4
TGTGCCAGCAGTAACGGTTTAAGTAATGAAAAACTGTTTTTT	CASSNGLSNEKLFF	few	NA	TRBV6-5	TRBJ1-4
TGTGCCAGCAGCGTAGAGCCTAGAGAAGAGACCCAGTACTTC	CASSVEPREETQYF	NA	NA	TRBV9	TRBJ2-5
TGTGCCAGCAGCCAACTTACCACAGATACGCAGTATTTT	CASSQLTTDTQYF	few	NA	TRBV3-1	TRBJ2-3
TGCGCCAGGGCCAATCCTCGGGACAGGGGTCGCACAGATACGCAGTATTTT	CARANPRDRGRTDTQYF	NA	TRBD1	TRBV4-1	TRBJ2-3
TGTGCCAGCAGCTTAGAAGTAGCGGGGTACACAGATACGCAGTATTTT	CASSLEVAGYTDTQYF	NA	TRBD2	TRBV7-8	TRBJ2-3
TGTACCAGCAGTCATGGGGATGTTCAAGCTTTCTTT	CTSSHGDVQAFF	NA	NA	TRBV6-2/TRBV6-3	TRBJ1-1
TGCGCCAGCAGCCAAGCCCGGACTAGCGGCTACTACGAGCAGTACTTC	CASSQARTSGYYEQYF	many	TRBD2	TRBV4-1	TRBJ2-7
TGCAGCGGCGCAGGGGGCCAAGGACCCTACGGGCAGTACTTC	CSGAGGQGPYGQYF	few	TRBD1	TRBV29-1	TRBJ2-7
TGTGCCAGCAGTTCAACAGGGCCCGATGCCGGGGAGCTGTTTTTT	CASSSTGPDAGELFF	NA	NA	TRBV6-2/TRBV6-3	TRBJ2-2
TGCGCCAGCAGCGGAGAGCCACAGGGAGCTTCTGGGTACGAGCAGTACTTC	CASSGEPQGASGYEQYF	few	NA	TRBV5-1	TRBJ2-7
TGTGCCAGCAGTTTTAGGACCTTCACAGATACGCAGTATTTT	CASSFRTFTDTQYF	NA	NA	TRBV12-3/TRBV12-4	TRBJ2-3
TGTGCCACCAGCAGAGGAAGACAGGGGGAGAACTATGGCTACACCTTC	CATSRGRQGENYGYTF	NA	TRBD1	TRBV15	TRBJ1-2
TGTGCCATCAGTGCCCAATCCTACGAGCAGTACTTC	CAISAQSYEQYF	many	NA	TRBV10-3	TRBJ2-7
TGTGCCAGCAGCTTAGAGCCGGGACGAACACCAGATACGCAGTATTTT	CASSLEPGRTPDTQYF	NA	NA	TRBV11-2	TRBJ2-3
TGTGCCATCAGTGAGCTTTTGGGCAGCACCTACGAGCAGTACTTC	CAISELLGSTYEQYF	few	NA	TRBV10-3	TRBJ2-7
TGCGCCAGCAGCCGATTACAGCTCGGAGAGCAGTACTTC	CASSRLQLGEQYF	NA	NA	TRBV4-1	TRBJ2-4
TGTGCCAGCAGCAAGACCTGCGAGCAGTACTTC	CASSKTCEQYF	NA	NA	TRBV12-3/TRBV12-4	TRBJ2-7
TGTGCCAGCAGTTTAATCGGGGGCAGTGGCTACACCTTC	CASSLIGGSGYTF	NA	NA	TRBV12-3/TRBV12-4	TRBJ1-2
TGCAGCGTTAGGACTACGAACACTGAAGCTTTCTTT	CSVRTTNTEAFF	few	NA	TRBV29-1	TRBJ1-1
TGCGCCAGCAGCTTGGCCGGTTCGGGGGCGACTAATGAAAAACTGTTTTTT	CASSLAGSGATNEKLFF	NA	NA	TRBV5-1	TRBJ1-4
TGCGCCAGCAGCCAAGATTACTTGAACTATGGCTACACCTTC	CASSQDYLNYGYTF	NA	NA	TRBV4-3	TRBJ1-2
TGTGCCAGCAGCAAAACCACAGGGGGACCGAACACTGAAGCTTTCTTT	CASSKTTGGPNTEAFF	NA	TRBD1	TRBV7-8	TRBJ1-1
TGTGCCAGCAGCGACGACAAGGGGTACGAGCAGTACTTC	CASSDDKGYEQYF	NA	NA	TRBV7-6	TRBJ2-7
TGCGCCAGCAGCTTGTGGGGGACAGGGAGACAAGAGACCCAGTACTTC	CASSLWGTGRQETQYF	NA	TRBD1	TRBV5-1	TRBJ2-5
TGTGCCAGCACGGTCCGGGACAAGAACACTGAAGCTTTCTTT	CASTVRDKNTEAFF	NA	NA	TRBV12-3/TRBV12-4	TRBJ1-1
TGTGCCAGCAGCCAAGATTGGGACAGGGGGAACTTGGAGCAGTTCTTC	CASSQDWDRGNLEQFF	NA	TRBD1	TRBV3-1	TRBJ2-1
TGCAGCGTTGCGATACTCGGGCAGGGTGAAGCTTTCTTT	CSVAILGQGEAFF	NA	NA	TRBV29-1	TRBJ1-1
TGCAGTGCCCCTGGATTAGCGGGGGTAGAGACCCAGTACTTC	CSAPGLAGVETQYF	NA	TRBD2	TRBV20-1	TRBJ2-5
TGCAGCGGTCGGGGCGACGGGCAGCCCCAGCATTTT	CSGRGDGQPQHF	once	NA	TRBV29-1	TRBJ1-5
TGTGCCAGCAGTGAATTTTTCCCAGACAGGGGAGGGACAGATACGCAGTATTTT	CASSEFFPDRGGTDTQYF	NA	NA	TRBV25-1	TRBJ2-3
TGTGCCAGCAGGCGGACAGGGTCCGCTGGCTACACCTTC	CASRRTGSAGYTF	few	TRBD1	TRBV6-2/TRBV6-3	TRBJ1-2
TGTGCCAGCAGCCGCGCGGGGGGCCCGAACACCGGGGAGCTGTTTTTT	CASSRAGGPNTGELFF	NA	TRBD2	TRBV7-9	TRBJ2-2
TGTGCCAGCAGCAGAGCGGGGGATCCTCTCTACGAGCAGTACTTC	CASSRAGDPLYEQYF	many	TRBD2	TRBV7-2	TRBJ2-7
TGTGCCAGCAGCAAGGAGGGACAGGGCAACGAGCAGTACTTC	CASSKEGQGNEQYF	NA	NA	TRBV21-1	TRBJ2-7
TGTGCCAGCAGCTTGGACAGGGGGGGGCTTTACGAGCAGTACTTC	CASSLDRGGLYEQYF	NA	TRBD1	TRBV7-2	TRBJ2-7
TGCGCCAGCAGCCCCGAAGGGTGGAACACTGAAGCTTTCTTT	CASSPEGWNTEAFF	NA	NA	TRBV4-1	TRBJ1-1
TGTGCCAGCAGCCAAGATTTGGTCTTCGGACTAGTTAACGGGGAGCTGTTTTTT	CASSQDLVFGLVNGELFF	NA	TRBD2	TRBV4-2	TRBJ2-2
TGTGCCAGCAGTTTCTCGCCAGCGAGAGATACGCAGTATTTT	CASSFSPARDTQYF	NA	NA	TRBV28	TRBJ2-3
TGCAGCGTAGGGCCTCGAAGGGACACTGAAGCTTTCTTT	CSVGPRRDTEAFF	NA	NA	TRBV29-1	TRBJ1-1
TGCGCCAGCAGCTTGGACTTGGGGACCCAGTACTTC	CASSLDLGTQYF	NA	NA	TRBV5-1	TRBJ2-5